The 19 T cell receptor beta chains in this list originate from one sample, sequenced in a study of T cells in Graves' hyperthyroidism and ophthalmopathy. Researchers took RNA transcripts and amplified the TCR beta CDR3 regions from them. The TCR CDR3 first-round RT-PCR relied on the HTBI primer set. TCRdb itself ran the multiplex PCR reads through MiXCR, one entry per CDR3 protein. The sample yields about 480,000 distinct CDR3 sequences, 13% to 15% seen once. Sequenced input: blood. Source of these receptors: a woman under 30 with Graves' hyperthyroidism.

The V call is TRBV6-1, the J call TRBJ1-5; D is unclear. V lost 5 bases and J 0 bases, leaving 11 bases between the germline ends. Germline V gives CDR1 MNHNS, CDR2 SASEGT. The CDR3 totals 15 residues. The CDR3 sequence is CASSLEPYSNQPQHF. The CDR3 coding sequence is TGTGCCAGCAGTCTAGAACCTTATAGCAATCAGCCCCAGCATTTT.

This clonotype was seen a few times. V and J are TRBV30 and TRBJ2-7; unclear D gene. CDR3 length: 11 amino acids. Germline V gives CDR1 GTSNPN, CDR2 SVGIG (reference sequence). The V end lost 2 bases, the J end lost 3 bases, and 5 bases lay between the germline ends. CDR3 sequence reads: CAWSLIYEQYF. The CDR3 nucleotides are TGTGCCTGGAGTCTTATCTACGAGCAGTACTTC. The whole variable domain, filled in from reference TRBV30 and TRBJ2-7, reads SQTIHQWPATLVQPVGSPLSLECTVEGTSNPNLYWYRQAAGRGLQLLFYSVGIGQISSEVPQNLSASRPQDRQFILSSKKLLLSDSGFYLCAWSLIYEQYFGPGTRLTVT.

This clonotype was counted ten times or more. The chain combines TRBV7-2 with TRBJ2-3; 13 bases line up with TRBD2. Per germline, CDR1 SGHTA and CDR2 FQGNSA. V lost 5 bases, J lost 6 bases, and 5 bases stayed unmatched. CDR3 size: 15 residues. The CDR3 DNA sequence: TGTGCCAGCAGCCCTCGACTAGCGGGGGGTGATACGCAGTATTTT. This sequence encodes CASSPRLAGGDTQYF.

The genes are TRBV11-2 and TRBJ2-1; D uncertain. Per the germline V gene, CDR1 is SGHAT and CDR2 is FQNNGV. V lost 4 bases, J lost 0 bases, and 16 bases lay in between. The CDR3 length is 17 residues. The CDR3: CASSSRPVGSSYNEQFF. CDR3 in DNA: TGTGCCAGCAGCTCCCGGCCCGTGGGCAGCTCCTACAATGAGCAGTTCTTC.

This clonotype was counted ten times or more. V gene TRBV20-1 combines with J gene TRBJ2-4; 12 nucleotides line up with TRBD2. The CDR3 covers 15 residues. Per germline, CDR1 DFQATT and CDR2 SNEGSKA (reference sequence). V lost 6 bases, J lost 2 bases, and 5 bases stayed unmatched. CDR3 in DNA: TGCAGTGCCGCCCTAGCGGGAGGGTCCAAAAACATTCAGTACTTC. Translation gives CSAALAGGSKNIQYF.

This clonotype has a count of ten or more. The CDR3 reads CASELSAPDQETQYF. CDR3 DNA sequence: TGTGCCAGCGAACTTTCGGCGCCAGACCAAGAGACCCAGTACTTC. This chain links TRBV7-9 with TRBJ2-5; no reliable D call. The germline CDR1 and CDR2 sequences are SEHNR and FQNEAQ (reference sequence). The V and J ends lost 8 bases and 0 bases respectively, with 16 bases between them. The length of the CDR3 is 15 residues.

This clonotype was counted ten times or more. CDR3 bases: TGTGCCAGCAGCTTAGGGACTAGCCCTCACAATGAGCAGTTCTTC. It yields the protein CASSLGTSPHNEQFF. This chain connects TRBV7-3 to TRBJ2-1; 9 bases line up with TRBD2. Germline CDR1 SGHTA, CDR2 FQGTGA. The CDR3 runs to 15 residues. Unmatched junction bases numbered 4, after V lost 2 bases and J lost 5 bases.

V gene TRBV12-3 or TRBV12-4 combines with J gene TRBJ1-1; possible D gene TRBD1, 5 bases. V gave up 5 bases and J gave up 6 bases, with 10 bases separating them. The CDR3 length is 12 residues. CDR3: CASSGGTAEAFF. The DNA of the CDR3 is TGTGCCAGCAGTGGCGGGACTGCTGAAGCTTTCTTT.

This clonotype was detected many times. The chain carries TRBV20-1 and TRBJ1-1; D remains ambiguous. V lost 3 bases and J lost 2, with 13 bases in between. The germline V gene has CDR1 DFQATT and CDR2 SNEGSKA (reference sequence). The CDR3 has 14 residues. DNA of the CDR3: TGCAGTGCTAGCGAGATTCGGAGTAACACTGAAGCTTTCTTT. Protein sequence: CSASEIRSNTEAFF.

The rearrangement joins TRBV5-4 to TRBJ2-2; 10 positions match TRBD2. After removal of 9 bases from V and 1 base from J, the junction contained 6 bases not matched to a gene. Germline V lookup: CDR1 SGHNT, CDR2 YYREEE (reference sequence). CDR3 length equals 15 residues. CDR3 in amino acids: CATFRTSGNTGELFF. For the CDR3, the DNA is TGTGCCACCTTTCGGACTAGCGGGAACACCGGGGAGCTGTTTTTT.

This clonotype was seen repeatedly, ten times or more. The chain has TRBV27 and TRBJ2-4, with a possible D match to TRBD1 (6 bases). Trimming shortened V by 6 bases and J by 3 bases, and 18 bases separated the two germline ends. The CDR3 runs 16 residues. Germline V lookup: CDR1 MNHEY, CDR2 SMNVEV (reference sequence). The CDR3 DNA reads TGTGCCAGCAGGCGACAGGCTTTAGCTTTCAAAAACATTCAGTACTTC. The encoded protein is CASRRQALAFKNIQYF.

This clonotype occurred many times. The chain uses TRBV11-3 and TRBJ2-1; 10 nucleotides line up with TRBD2. CDR1 and CDR2 (germline): SGHNT, YENEEA. V was clipped by 5 bases and J by 9 bases; unmatched bases: 16. The CDR3 has 17 amino acids. The CDR3 spells CASSPGLAFGPTTEQFF. CDR3 in DNA: TGTGCCAGCAGCCCGGGACTAGCGTTTGGACCAACGACTGAGCAGTTCTTC.

This clonotype was counted many times. This chain connects TRBV5-1 to TRBJ1-4, with a possible D match to TRBD1 (6 bases). Germline V CDR1 and CDR2: SGHRS, YFSETQ. Trimming stripped 3 bases from V and 0 bases from J, with 9 bases between. This CDR3 comprises 15 residues. This CDR3 reads CASSSGHSTNEKLFF. The CDR3 DNA reads TGCGCCAGCAGCTCGGGACACTCAACTAATGAAAAACTGTTTTTT. The whole variable domain, remainder taken from reference TRBV5-1 and TRBJ1-4, is KAGVTQTPRYLIKTRGQQVTLSCSPISGHRSVSWYQQTPGQGLQFLFEYFSETQRNKGNFPGRFSGRQFSNSRSEMNVSTLELGDSALYLCASSSGHSTNEKLFFGSGTQLSVL.

This clonotype was observed a single time. Possible read error: a much larger clone is one base away. The chain has TRBV29-1 and TRBJ2-1; D may be TRBD2 (5 bases). From germline, CDR1 is SQVTM and CDR2 ANQGSEA. This CDR3 comprises 12 residues. The CDR3 loop is CSVDSSTNGQFF. CDR3 sequence (DNA): TGCAGCGTTGACTCTAGCACGAATGGGCAGTTCTTC.

This clonotype was recorded a few times. The J gene is TRBJ1-5, the V gene TRBV11-2; D unresolved. The CDR3 extends over 12 amino acids. In germline, CDR1 is SGHAT, CDR2 FQNNGV. Trimming took 4 bases from V and 7 from J, leaving 8 bases between them. CDR3 bases: TGTGCCAGCAGCTCGTTCTCCCAGCCCCAGCATTTT. Residues: CASSSFSQPQHF.

This chain links TRBV29-1 with TRBJ2-5; D tentatively reads TRBD1 or TRBD2 (6 bases each). The CDR3 spans 15 residues. Germline-derived CDR1 and CDR2 are SQVTM and ANQGSEA. Trimming took off 6 bases at V and 5 bases at J, with 22 bases between the two ends. The CDR3 nucleotides are TGCAGCGTAGACCAGAGCGGAGGGGGAGAGGAGACCCAGTACTTC. Protein: CSVDQSGGGEETQYF.

This clonotype occurred many times. V usage is TRBV27 and J usage is TRBJ2-7; no definite D call. V was cut by 6 bases and J by 5 bases, with 11 bases left in between. The germline CDR1 and CDR2 sequences are MNHEY and SMNVEV (reference sequence). The CDR3 length is 12 residues. CDR3 nucleotides: TGTGCCAGCAGCCCCGTCCCCAACGAGCAGTACTTC. Translation: CASSPVPNEQYF.

The J gene is TRBJ1-2, the V gene TRBV3-1; unclear D gene. Germline loops: CDR1 LGHDT, CDR2 YNNKEL (reference sequence). CDR3 length: 14 residues. Trimming pared 0 bases from V and 0 bases from J, leaving 5 bases between. This CDR3 reads CASSQEIANYGYTF. The CDR3 bases are TGTGCCAGCAGCCAAGAAATTGCTAACTATGGCTACACCTTC.

This clonotype showed up many times. V gene TRBV6-1 combines with J gene TRBJ2-4, with 7 bases aligning to TRBD2. Germline CDR1 MNHNS, CDR2 SASEGT. The CDR3 is 18 residues long. V lost 1 base and J lost 2; bases outside the gene matches: 11. In DNA form, the CDR3 reads TGTGCCAGCAGTGAAGAGCGGCCCCGAGCGGGAACCAAAAACATTCAGTACTTC. This translates into CASSEERPRAGTKNIQYF.